A single T cell receptor (beta chain) is shown here with its context. Its antigen is unknown. Libraries were prepared by immunoSEQ multiplex PCR; TCRdb keeps only in-frame clonotypes and omits some of them. Seen here are about a million clones, around three quarters observed once, and the top ten hold 0.89%. The CDR3 length is 19 residues. V dropped 2 bases and J dropped 1; count of bases not matched to a gene: 12. Germline loops: CDR1 MDHEN, CDR2 SYDVKM. The sample comes from a study of shared clonotypes between healthy human individuals. Study summary: The study used three CD4 naive, three CD4 memory, two CD8 naive and one CD8 memory plate per donor.

Study-level results: Compared with clonotypes that all four donors shared, non-shared clonotypes had lower generation probabilities. Having only a few donors restricted how much genetic and exposure-history diversity was captured. Around 5% was the fraction of naive CD4 clonotypes found shared across several donors.

V gene TRBV28 combines with J gene TRBJ2-1; 9 nucleotides match TRBD2. The receptor was isolated from a man aged 18 to 30 in good health. Some clones in this sample may be carry-over from other donors' samples. Material for sequencing was memory CD4+ T cells from PBMCs. Subset in this sample: CD45RA-negative fraction. CDR3 nucleotides: TGTGCCAGCAGTTTAACGATCGGTAGCGGGAGAGTATCCTACAATGAGCAGTTCTTC. Encoded protein: CASSLTIGSGRVSYNEQFF.